The rows below give T cell receptor beta chains drawn from one sample of a study of T-cell reconstitution after alpha-beta-depleted transplantation in children. TCRdb re-analysed the PCR reads in MiXCR, keeping a single row per CDR3 protein. The sample lists hundreds of thousands of distinct CDR3 sequences, under 15% occurring once. This specimen consisted of PBMCs, obtained before TCRalphabeta/CD19-depleted stem cell transplant. The receptor source for this set is a girl aged 2-10 years with congenital amegakaryocytic thrombocytopenia, due to receive a stem cell transplant. Each CDR3 is given with its conserved first and last residue. Where a row states a size, it is once, few, many or the class of an expanded clone; other rows omit it.

V gene	clone size	J gene	CDR3 protein
TRBV12-3/TRBV12-4	-	TRBJ2-7	CASSPIGPDTYEQYF
TRBV12-3/TRBV12-4	many	TRBJ2-7	CASSFNLADNEQYF
TRBV14	-	TRBJ2-7	CASSQDLAREQYF
TRBV20-1	many	TRBJ2-1	CSARDNYNEQFF
TRBV20-1	many	TRBJ2-1	CSARPEVGYNEQFF
TRBV20-1	-	TRBJ2-3	CSACTSGKHTQYF
TRBV3-1	many	TRBJ2-1	CASSQGGSSYEQFF
TRBV20-1	-	TRBJ2-2	CSAERTAHTGELFF
TRBV10-3	few	TRBJ1-2	CAISSDRSSYGYTF
TRBV30	-	TRBJ2-2	CAWSALPRGGELFF
TRBV5-1	-	TRBJ2-1	CASTPLPGYNEQFF
TRBV5-1	many	TRBJ2-1	CASRFTSSYNEQFF
TRBV5-6	few	TRBJ2-2	CASSDQAGLGPTGELFF
TRBV15	-	TRBJ1-1	CATSTNRGGNTEAFF
TRBV7-2	-	TRBJ2-2	CASSLEGTNTGELFF
TRBV20-1	-	TRBJ2-1	CSAPPGSSEQFF
TRBV5-1	many	TRBJ1-5	CASARTGPNQPQHF
TRBV27	many	TRBJ1-2	CASSPTGHGYYGYTF
TRBV28	many	TRBJ2-5	CASSSHRRQETQYF
TRBV29-1	-	TRBJ2-1	CSAQLSSSIQDEQFF
TRBV9	many	TRBJ2-4	CASSEVGIAKNIQYF
TRBV20-1	many	TRBJ2-2	CSARIQGGTGELFF
TRBV5-5	few	TRBJ2-5	CASSLIGLQETQYF
TRBV28	few	TRBJ2-7	CATGLYKPSAPSYEQYF
TRBV4-1	-	TRBJ2-2	CASSPTVNTGELFF
TRBV12-3/TRBV12-4	many	TRBJ1-3	CASQVSGNTIYF
TRBV20-1	-	TRBJ2-3	CIARGGRFTDTQYF
TRBV7-9	many	TRBJ1-6	CASSQSPSNHSPLHF
TRBV6-2/TRBV6-3	-	TRBJ1-2	CASSPERYGYTF
TRBV2	-	TRBJ2-2	CASDAPRESGTGELFF
TRBV2	-	TRBJ2-1	CASSQGSENEQFF
TRBV7-6	few	TRBJ2-2	CASSLNRVEKSGELFF
TRBV12-3/TRBV12-4	many	TRBJ1-2	CASSPTDRNYGYTF
TRBV20-1	many	TRBJ2-7	CSAKSVAGVGYEQYF
TRBV9	many	TRBJ2-1	CASSRTGGNEQFF
TRBV10-3	many	TRBJ1-4	CATGTVNEKLFF
TRBV27	many	TRBJ2-7	CASSLGISQYEQYF
TRBV7-9	-	TRBJ2-7	CASSFLMDEQYF
TRBV7-9	few	TRBJ2-5	CASSLSPSRMGETQYF
TRBV20-1	-	TRBJ2-1	CSAILLAGVSYNEQFF
TRBV20-1	many	TRBJ2-7	CSARDLTRVNEQYF
TRBV10-2	once	TRBJ2-3	CASSVWGADMQYF
TRBV6-1	-	TRBJ2-3	CASGGTSGSLDTQYF
TRBV5-4	few	TRBJ2-7	CASSSRDEQYF
TRBV11-1	many	TRBJ2-1	CASSLGFVSSGSYNEQFF
TRBV29-1	many	TRBJ2-5	CSAVTGKIEETQYF
TRBV12-3/TRBV12-4	many	TRBJ1-3	CASSSPGVGGNTIYF
TRBV10-2	many	TRBJ2-1	CASSESRSADPYNEQFF
TRBV7-8	many	TRBJ2-7	CASSLAGGPGEQYF
TRBV5-5	-	TRBJ2-7	CASSLRVGRVGSYEQYF
TRBV18	many	TRBJ1-3	CASSPGAYSGNTIYF
TRBV25-1	-	TRBJ1-1	CASSVRGGKAEAFF
TRBV7-6	-	TRBJ1-1	CASSLAPFTGADSEAFF